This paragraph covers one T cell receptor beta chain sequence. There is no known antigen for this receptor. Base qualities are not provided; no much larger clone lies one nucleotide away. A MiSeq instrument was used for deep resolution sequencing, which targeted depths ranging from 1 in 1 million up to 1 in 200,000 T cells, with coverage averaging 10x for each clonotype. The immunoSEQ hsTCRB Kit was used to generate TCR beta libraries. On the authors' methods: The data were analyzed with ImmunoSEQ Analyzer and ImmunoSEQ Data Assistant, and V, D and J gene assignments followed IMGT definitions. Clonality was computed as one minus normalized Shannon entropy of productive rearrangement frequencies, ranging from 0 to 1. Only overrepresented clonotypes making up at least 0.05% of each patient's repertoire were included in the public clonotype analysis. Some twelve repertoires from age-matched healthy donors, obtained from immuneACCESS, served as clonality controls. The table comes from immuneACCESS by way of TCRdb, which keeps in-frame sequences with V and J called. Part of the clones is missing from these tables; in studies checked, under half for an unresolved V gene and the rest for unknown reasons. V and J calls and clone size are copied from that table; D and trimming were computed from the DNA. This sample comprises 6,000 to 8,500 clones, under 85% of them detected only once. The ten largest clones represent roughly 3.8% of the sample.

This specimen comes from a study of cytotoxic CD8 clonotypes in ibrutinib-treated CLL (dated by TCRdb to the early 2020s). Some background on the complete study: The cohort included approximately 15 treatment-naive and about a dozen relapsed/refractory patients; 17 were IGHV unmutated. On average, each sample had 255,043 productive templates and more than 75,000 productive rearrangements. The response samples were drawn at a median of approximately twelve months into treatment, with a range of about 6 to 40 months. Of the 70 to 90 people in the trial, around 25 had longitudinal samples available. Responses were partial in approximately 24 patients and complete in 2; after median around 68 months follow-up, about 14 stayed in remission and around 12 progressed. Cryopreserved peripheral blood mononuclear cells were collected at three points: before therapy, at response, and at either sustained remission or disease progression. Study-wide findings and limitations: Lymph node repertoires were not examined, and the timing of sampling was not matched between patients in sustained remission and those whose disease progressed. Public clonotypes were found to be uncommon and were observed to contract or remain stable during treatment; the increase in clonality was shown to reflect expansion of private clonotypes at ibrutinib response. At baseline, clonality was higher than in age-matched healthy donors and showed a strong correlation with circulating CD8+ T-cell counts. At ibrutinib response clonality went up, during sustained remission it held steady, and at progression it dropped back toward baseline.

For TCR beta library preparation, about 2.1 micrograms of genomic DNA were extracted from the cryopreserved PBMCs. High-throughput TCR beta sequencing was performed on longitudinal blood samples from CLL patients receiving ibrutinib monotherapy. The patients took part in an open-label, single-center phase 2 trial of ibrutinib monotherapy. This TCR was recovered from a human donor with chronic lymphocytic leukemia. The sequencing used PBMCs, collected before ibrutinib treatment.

CDR3 loop: CASSHLTGTSVAHEQFF. The nucleotide sequence reads as follows: TGCGCCAGCAGCCATCTAACAGGGACTAGCGTGGCCCATGAGCAGTTCTTC. The chain links TRBV4-3 with TRBJ2-1; a stretch of 10 junction bases matches TRBD2. Sequences LGHNA (CDR1) and YSLEER (CDR2) are obtained from the germline V gene. Relative to germline, V is missing 3 bases and J is missing 8 bases, with 13 bases of the junction outside any gene match. Including the terminal cysteine and phenylalanine, the CDR3 comprises 17 residues. Solely the CDR3 DNA is kept, with 51 bases framed from the first base.